Below, one T cell receptor (beta chain) is given with its context. Its antigen is not known. An even split of each subset's genomic DNA across several immunoSEQ plates was performed. The assay was immunoSEQ multiplex PCR, and TCRdb's table has in-frame clones only and misses some. The data show 2 million to 2.5 million clones, approximately 90% seen once. The data belong to a study of shared clonotypes between healthy human individuals. Study findings and constraints: Represented genetic and exposure-history diversity was restricted by having few donors.

The CDR3 covers 14 residues. Trimming cost V 1 base and J 2 bases, with 9 bases left between them. Germline CDR1 and CDR2: SQVTM and ANQGSEA. The study enrolled healthy HIV-negative adults without recent acute infections or vaccinations as donors. All participating donors were Caucasian adults from Nashville, Tennessee. V and J are TRBV29-1 and TRBJ2-1; D gene unclear. Source material: naive CD4+ T cells from PBMCs. Indicated subset: CD45RA+ positively selected. This TCR was recovered from a man younger than 30 in good health. Some clones in this sample may be carry-over from other donors' samples. CDR3 coding DNA: TGCAGCGTTGAAGGGAACCAGGCCTACAATGAGCAGTTCTTC. Translated, it gives CSVEGNQAYNEQFF.